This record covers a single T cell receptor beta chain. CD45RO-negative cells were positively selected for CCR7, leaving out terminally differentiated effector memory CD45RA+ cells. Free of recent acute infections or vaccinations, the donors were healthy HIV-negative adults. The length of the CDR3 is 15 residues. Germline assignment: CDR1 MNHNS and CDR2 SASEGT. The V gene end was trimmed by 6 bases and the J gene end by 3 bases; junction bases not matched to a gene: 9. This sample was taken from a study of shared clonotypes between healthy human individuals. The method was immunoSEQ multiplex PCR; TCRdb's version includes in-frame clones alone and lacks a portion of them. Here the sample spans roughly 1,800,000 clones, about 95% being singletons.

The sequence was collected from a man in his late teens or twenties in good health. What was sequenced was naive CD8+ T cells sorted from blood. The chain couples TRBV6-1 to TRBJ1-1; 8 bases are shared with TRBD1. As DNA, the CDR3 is TGTGCCAGCAGATTATCAGGGGGCGAGGACACTGAAGCTTTCTTT. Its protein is CASRLSGGEDTEAFF.